Below are 21 T cell receptor beta chains sequenced from a single sample in a study of CD8 T cells in Susac syndrome. The authors reverse transcribed roughly 0.5 to 1 ug RNA with random hexamers. TCRdb re-called the immunoSEQ multiplex PCR reads through MiXCR, storing one row per CDR3 protein. The sample carries a few hundred thousand distinct CDR3 sequences, 92% recorded once. What was sequenced was CD8+ T cells from PBMCs. These receptors came from a human donor with multiple sclerosis.

The chain is built from TRBV7-9 and TRBJ2-3; D gene unclear. The CDR3 consists of 14 residues. Germline V lookup: CDR1 SEHNR, CDR2 FQNEAQ (reference sequence). Between the trimmed V and J ends, which lost 4 bases and 2 bases, there was a span of 10 bases. CDR3: CASSYHRNTDTQYF. CDR3 coding DNA: TGTGCCAGCAGCTATCACCGAAACACAGATACGCAGTATTTT.

This chain uses TRBV5-1 with TRBJ2-1; 7 bases match TRBD2. The CDR3 loop spans 15 amino acids. Trimming removed 2 bases from V and 7 bases from J; junction bases left unmatched: 9. The V gene's germline CDR1 is SGHRS and CDR2 YFSETQ. The CDR3, as DNA: TGCGCCAGCAGCTTTCGGGGGGAGTCTACGAATGAGCAGTTCTTC. Its translation: CASSFRGESTNEQFF.

The chain couples TRBV15 to TRBJ2-3; 7 bases align to TRBD2. This CDR3 is built from 15 residues. The germline V gene encodes CDR1 LNHNV and CDR2 YYDKDF (reference sequence). J lost 2 bases, V lost 1 base, and 3 bases had no gene match. The CDR3 protein is CATSRVGTITDTQYF. The CDR3 DNA sequence: TGTGCCACCAGCAGAGTCGGGACTATCACAGATACGCAGTATTTT.

V is TRBV19 and J is TRBJ2-1, with TRBD2 matching over 8 bases. The V gene end was trimmed by 3 bases and the J gene end by 9 bases; junction bases not matched to a gene: 4. Germline V CDR1 and CDR2: LNHDA, SQIVND (reference sequence). The CDR3 runs 13 residues. This CDR3 reads CASSMTSVAEQFF. CDR3 bases: TGTGCCAGTAGTATGACTAGCGTTGCTGAGCAGTTCTTC.

The J gene is TRBJ2-1, the V gene TRBV12-3 or TRBV12-4; 11 bases align to TRBD2. The V segment lost 1 base and the J segment 3 bases; nucleotides outside the gene matches: 8. CDR3 length: 18 amino acids. Written as DNA, the CDR3 is TGTGCCAGCAGTTTAGGGCTAGCGGGAGGTCGAGTCTACAATGAGCAGTTCTTC. It yields the protein CASSLGLAGGRVYNEQFF.

This chain joins TRBV6-1 and TRBJ2-3, with 8 bases lining up with TRBD2. With 2 bases clipped from V and 1 base from J, the junction kept 2 bases outside the gene matches. The CDR3 length is 15 residues. In germline, CDR1 is MNHNS, CDR2 SASEGT. CDR3 sequence (DNA): TGTGCCAGCAGTGAAAATAGCGGGGGCACAGATACGCAGTATTTT. Protein: CASSENSGGTDTQYF.

V is TRBV4-3 and J is TRBJ1-1, with a possible D match to TRBD1 (5 bases). This CDR3 comprises 14 residues. In germline, CDR1 is LGHNA, CDR2 YSLEER. V lost 4 bases and J lost 8, with 17 bases in between. CDR3 sequence: CASSPRVHGLEAFF. DNA for the CDR3: TGCGCCAGCAGCCCCAGGGTGCACGGCCTCGAAGCTTTCTTT.

The chain carries TRBV15 and TRBJ2-7; the D is unclear. The CDR3 consists of 15 residues. The germline gives CDR1 LNHNV, CDR2 YYDKDF (reference sequence). With 3 bases removed from V and 3 bases from J, the gap between germline ends came to 15 bases. CDR3 residues: CATSSHGFIGYEQYF. The CDR3, as DNA: TGTGCCACCAGCAGCCACGGTTTTATCGGCTACGAGCAGTACTTC.

The rearrangement uses TRBV9 and TRBJ2-1; the D gene could be TRBD1 or TRBD2 (5 bases each). Trimming took off 0 bases at V and 2 bases at J, with 6 bases between the two ends. Germline V gene lookup returns CDR1 SGDLS and CDR2 YYNGEE. This CDR3 is 14 amino acids long. CDR3 protein: CASSVEGPYNEQFF. CDR3 nucleotide sequence: TGTGCCAGCAGCGTAGAGGGACCCTACAATGAGCAGTTCTTC.

The chain couples TRBV11-3 to TRBJ1-3, with D possibly being TRBD1 (5 bases). Germline V CDR1 and CDR2: SGHNT, YENEEA. The germline V and J ends were trimmed by 7 bases and 0 bases, with 16 bases remaining between them. This CDR3 contains 16 residues. This CDR3 reads CASTEKGRSSGNTIYF. The CDR3 DNA reads as TGTGCCAGCACCGAAAAGGGGCGGAGCTCTGGAAACACCATATATTTT.

The chain carries TRBV25-1 and TRBJ2-3; the D gene could be TRBD1 or TRBD2 (5 bases each). This CDR3 is 12 amino acids long. The V end was cut by 9 bases, the J end by 8 bases, with 15 bases between. Germline-derived CDR1 and CDR2 are MGHDK and SYGVNS. The CDR3 DNA follows: TGTGCCAGTCGGCAGGGCGGAGGTACGCAGTATTTT. This codes for CASRQGGGTQYF.

The genes are TRBV7-2 and TRBJ2-6; D not resolved. The CDR3 sequence is 18 residues long. V lost 5 bases and J 0 bases, leaving 17 bases between the germline ends. Germline CDR1 SGHTA, CDR2 FQGNSA. CDR3 sequence (DNA): TGTGCCAGCAGCCAGAGCGTAATCAGGTACTCTGGGGCCAACGTCCTGACTTTC. This translates into CASSQSVIRYSGANVLTF. Full variable domain (missing parts from reference TRBV7-2 and TRBJ2-6): GAGVSQSPSNKVTEKGKDVELRCDPISGHTALYWYRQSLGQGLEFLIYFQGNSAPDKSGLPSDRFSAERTGGSVSTLTIQRTQQEDSAVYLCASSQSVIRYSGANVLTFGAGSRLTVL.

The chain joins TRBV12-3 or TRBV12-4 to TRBJ1-1, with 8 bases fitting TRBD1. The V gene end was trimmed by 6 bases and the J gene end by 11 bases; junction bases not matched to a gene: 8. This CDR3 has 12 amino acids. CDR3 protein: CASRPLTGEAFF. The CDR3 DNA reads TGTGCCAGCAGACCCCTGACAGGGGAGGCTTTCTTT.

This chain uses TRBV5-6 with TRBJ2-7; D call uncertain. Germline CDR1 and CDR2: SGHDT and YYEEEE. The CDR3 loop spans 14 amino acids. V lost 1 base to trimming and J lost 4 bases, with 12 bases between them. The CDR3 DNA reads as TGTGCCAGCAGCTTGCCGGCCGCCACTTACGAGCAGTACTTC. Residues: CASSLPAATYEQYF. The full variable domain, in which reference TRBV5-6 and TRBJ2-7 provide the parts outside the CDR3, is DAGVTQSPTHLIKTRGQQVTLRCSPKSGHDTVSWYQQALGQGPQFIFQYYEEEERQRGNFPDRFSGHQFPNYSSELNVNALLLGDSALYLCASSLPAATYEQYFGPGTRLTVT.

V is TRBV29-1 and J is TRBJ1-2; D remains unclear. CDR3 length: 12 amino acids. Germline V gene lookup returns CDR1 SQVTM and CDR2 ANQGSEA. The V and J ends lost 0 bases and 2 bases respectively, with 4 bases between them. The CDR3 nucleotides are TGCAGCGTTGAAGAGCCAAACTATGGCTACACCTTC. Protein sequence: CSVEEPNYGYTF.

This clonotype was observed a few times. The chain recombines TRBV3-1 with TRBJ2-7, with 7 bases lining up with TRBD1. Germline V gives CDR1 LGHDT, CDR2 YNNKEL (reference sequence). Losses at the gene ends were 2 bases for V and 4 bases for J; bases not matched to a gene: 5. The CDR3 runs to 14 residues. CDR3 nucleotide sequence: TGTGCCAGCAGCCAAACAGGGGCATGGTACGAGCAGTACTTC. This translates into CASSQTGAWYEQYF.

V usage is TRBV20-1 and J usage is TRBJ1-5; tentative D call: TRBD1 (5 bases). Between the trimmed V and J ends, which lost 8 bases and 1 base, there was a span of 24 bases. This CDR3 is built from 17 residues. The germline V gene has CDR1 DFQATT and CDR2 SNEGSKA (reference sequence). The CDR3 here is CSPRRGLLSWSNQPQHF. CDR3 bases: TGCAGTCCAAGGAGGGGACTTCTGAGCTGGAGCAATCAGCCCCAGCATTTT.

This clonotype has a handful of counts. The chain couples TRBV30 to TRBJ2-1; 8 positions agree with TRBD1. V was clipped by 7 bases and J by 1 base; unmatched bases: 12. Looked up from germline, CDR1 is GTSNPN and CDR2 is SVGIG (reference sequence). The CDR3 has 16 amino acids. CDR3 residues: CAFDRGELPSYNEQFF. In nucleotides, the CDR3 is TGTGCCTTCGACAGGGGCGAACTCCCTTCCTACAATGAGCAGTTCTTC.

The chain employs TRBV9 and TRBJ2-7, with 7 nucleotides matching TRBD1. V shed 0 bases, J shed 3 bases, and the junction held 3 bases outside the gene matches. The CDR3 has 14 residues. Germline CDR1 SGDLS, CDR2 YYNGEE. In DNA form, the CDR3 reads TGTGCCAGCAGCGTAGGTGCAGGGGGCTACGAGCAGTACTTC. This gives the protein CASSVGAGGYEQYF. The full variable domain, in which reference TRBV9 and TRBJ2-7 provide the parts outside the CDR3, is DSGVTQTPKHLITATGQRVTLRCSPRSGDLSVYWYQQSLDQGLQFLIQYYNGEERAKGNILERFSAQQFPDLHSELNLSSLELGDSALYFCASSVGAGGYEQYFGPGTRLTVT.

The genes are TRBV12-3 or TRBV12-4 and TRBJ2-5, with D possibly being TRBD1 or TRBD2 (5 bases each). The CDR3 is 15 residues long. Trimming took 4 bases from V and 5 from J, leaving 17 bases between them. The CDR3 region has the DNA TGTGCCAGCAGTTCCCGGGGCCCCTGGGGGGAGACCCAGTACTTC. This gives the protein CASSSRGPWGETQYF.

The rearrangement links TRBV12-3 or TRBV12-4 to TRBJ2-3; weak D call: TRBD2 (5 bases). The CDR3 contains 14 residues. V lost 1 base, J lost 4 bases, and 9 bases lay in between. The CDR3 is CASSLVPSSDTQYF. CDR3 nucleotides: TGTGCCAGCAGTTTAGTCCCTAGCTCAGATACGCAGTATTTT.